This T cell receptor (beta chain) was sequenced in a study of blood T cell repertoires in COVID-19. About the study: Italy, Spain and the United States were the sources of the convalescent and acute COVID-19 samples.

The table came from immunoSEQ multiplex PCR; TCRdb's copy has only in-frame clones and leaves some out. The sample holds about 210,000 clones, roughly 84% seen once. The CDR3 covers 12 residues. Germline V gene data show CDR1 as SGHNT and CDR2 as YYREEE (reference sequence). V was trimmed by 4 bases and J by 3 bases, leaving 4 bases between them. The rearrangement uses TRBV5-4 and TRBJ2-2; no reliable D call. The clonotype comes from a man aged 35 to 55 who had recovered from COVID-19. Sequenced input: peripheral blood. The CDR3 bases are TGTGCCAGCAGCCCGGACACCGGGGAGCTGTTTTTT. Residues: CASSPDTGELFF.